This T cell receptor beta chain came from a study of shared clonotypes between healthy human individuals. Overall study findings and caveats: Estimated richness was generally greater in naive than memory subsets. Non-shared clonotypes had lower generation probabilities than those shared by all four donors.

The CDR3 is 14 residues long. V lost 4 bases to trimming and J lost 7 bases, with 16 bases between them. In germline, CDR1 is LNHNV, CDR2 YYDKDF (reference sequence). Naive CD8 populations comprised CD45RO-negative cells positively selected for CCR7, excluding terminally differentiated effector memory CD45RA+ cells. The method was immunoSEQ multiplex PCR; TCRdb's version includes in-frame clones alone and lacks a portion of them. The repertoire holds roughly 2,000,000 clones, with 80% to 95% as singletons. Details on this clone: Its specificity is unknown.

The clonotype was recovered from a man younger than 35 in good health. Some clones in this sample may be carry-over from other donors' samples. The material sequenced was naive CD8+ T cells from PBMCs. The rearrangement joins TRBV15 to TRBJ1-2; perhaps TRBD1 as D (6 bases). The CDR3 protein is CATSKRQEDGGYTF. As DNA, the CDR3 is TGTGCCACCAGCAAACGACAGGAGGACGGTGGCTACACCTTC.